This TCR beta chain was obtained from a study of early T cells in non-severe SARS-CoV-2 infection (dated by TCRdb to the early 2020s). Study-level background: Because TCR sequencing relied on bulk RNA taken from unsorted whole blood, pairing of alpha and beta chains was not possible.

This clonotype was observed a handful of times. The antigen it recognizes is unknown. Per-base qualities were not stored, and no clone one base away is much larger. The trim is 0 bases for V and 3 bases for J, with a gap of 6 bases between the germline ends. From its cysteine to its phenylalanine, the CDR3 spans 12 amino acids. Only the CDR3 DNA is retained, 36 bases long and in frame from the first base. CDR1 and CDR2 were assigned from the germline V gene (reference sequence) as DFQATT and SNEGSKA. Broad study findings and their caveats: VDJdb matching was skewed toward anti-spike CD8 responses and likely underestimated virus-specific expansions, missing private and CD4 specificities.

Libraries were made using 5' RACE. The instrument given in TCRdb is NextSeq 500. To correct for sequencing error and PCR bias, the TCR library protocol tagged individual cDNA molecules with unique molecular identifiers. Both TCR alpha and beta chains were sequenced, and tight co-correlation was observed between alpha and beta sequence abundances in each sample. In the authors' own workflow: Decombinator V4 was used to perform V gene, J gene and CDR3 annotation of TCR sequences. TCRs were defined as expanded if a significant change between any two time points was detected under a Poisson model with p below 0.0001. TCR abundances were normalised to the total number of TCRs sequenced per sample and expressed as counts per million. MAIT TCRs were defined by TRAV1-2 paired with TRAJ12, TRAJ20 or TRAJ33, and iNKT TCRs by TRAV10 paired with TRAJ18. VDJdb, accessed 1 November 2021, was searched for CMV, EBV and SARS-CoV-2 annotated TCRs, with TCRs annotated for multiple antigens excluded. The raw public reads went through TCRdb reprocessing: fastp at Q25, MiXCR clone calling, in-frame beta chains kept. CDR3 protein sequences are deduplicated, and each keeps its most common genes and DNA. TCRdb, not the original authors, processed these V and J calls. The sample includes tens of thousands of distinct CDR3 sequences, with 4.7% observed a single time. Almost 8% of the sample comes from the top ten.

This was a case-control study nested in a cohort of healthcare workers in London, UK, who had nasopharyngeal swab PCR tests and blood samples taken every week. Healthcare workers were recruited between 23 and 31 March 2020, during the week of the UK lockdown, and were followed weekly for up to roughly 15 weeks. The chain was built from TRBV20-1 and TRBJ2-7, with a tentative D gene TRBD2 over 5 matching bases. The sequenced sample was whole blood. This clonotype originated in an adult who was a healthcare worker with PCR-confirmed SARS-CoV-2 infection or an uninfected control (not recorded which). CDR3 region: CSARDRDYEQYF. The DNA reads TGCAGTGCTAGAGATCGGGACTACGAGCAGTACTTC.